The 27 T cell receptor beta chains below come from one sample, sequenced in a study of shared clonotypes between healthy human individuals. Libraries were prepared by immunoSEQ multiplex PCR; TCRdb keeps only in-frame clonotypes and omits some of them. The sample lists around 1,900,000 clones; 93% were seen once. CD45RO-negative CD8 cells positively selected for CCR7 made up the naive population, which excluded terminally differentiated effector memory CD45RA+ cells. Sequencing used naive CD8+ T cells from PBMCs. The receptors originated from a man between 18 and 29 years old in good health. Some clones in this sample may be carry-over from other donors' samples.

This rearrangement joins TRBV9 to TRBJ2-7; D is perhaps TRBD1 or TRBD2 (6 bases each). Germline CDR1 SGDLS, CDR2 YYNGEE. The length of the CDR3 is 14 residues. V shed 3 bases and J shed 2 bases, with 12 bases lying between them. DNA for the CDR3: TGTGCCAGCAGCGCCGGAGGGGGAACCTACGAGCAGTACTTC. Protein: CASSAGGGTYEQYF.

The chain combines TRBV7-8 with TRBJ1-1; TRBD1 is a possible D gene (6 bases). The length of the CDR3 is 14 residues. Germline lookup yields CDR1 SGHVS and CDR2 FQNEAQ. Trimming took off 4 bases at V and 1 base at J, with 10 bases between the two ends. The CDR3 protein is CASSYPGANTEAFF. DNA for the CDR3: TGTGCCAGCAGCTACCCAGGGGCGAACACTGAAGCTTTCTTT.

V usage is TRBV11-2 and J usage is TRBJ2-3, with 11 positions matching TRBD2. V lost 5 bases and J lost 3; bases outside the gene matches: 10. The CDR3 extends over 17 amino acids. Looked up from germline, CDR1 is SGHAT and CDR2 is FQNNGV. In nucleotides, the CDR3 is TGTGCCAGCAGCCAGGGGGGTAGCGGGAGGGAGACAGATACGCAGTATTTT. The encoded protein is CASSQGGSGRETDTQYF.

The CDR3 is CASSPVGDEKLFF. CDR3 coding DNA: TGTGCCAGCAGTCCGGTCGGGGATGAAAAACTGTTTTTT. The chain joins TRBV27 to TRBJ1-4; D gene unclear. The V gene's germline CDR1 is MNHEY and CDR2 SMNVEV (reference sequence). V was trimmed by 5 bases and J by 6 bases, leaving 10 bases between them. The CDR3 is made up of 13 amino acids.

Comment on this clone: Other DNA sequences within the sample encode an identical CDR3. CDR3 sequence (DNA): TGTGCCAGCAGCTCTAGCGGAGCCTACGAGCAGTACTTC. Protein: CASSSSGAYEQYF. This chain links TRBV7-9 with TRBJ2-7, with 7 bases identical to TRBD2. CDR3 size: 13 residues. V shed 4 bases and J 2 bases; nucleotides not matched to a gene: 2. Germline lookup yields CDR1 SEHNR and CDR2 FQNEAQ (reference sequence). The complete variable domain, with remaining parts taken from reference TRBV7-9 and TRBJ2-7, reads DTGVSQNPRHKITKRGQNVTFRCDPISEHNRLYWYRQTLGQGPEFLTYFQNEAQLEKSRLLSDRFSAERPKGSFSTLEIQRTEQGDSAMYLCASSSSGAYEQYFGPGTRLTVT.

Points on this clone: Different DNA sequences within this sample yield the same CDR3. The J gene is TRBJ2-7, the V gene TRBV9, with D perhaps being TRBD1 or TRBD2 (5 bases each). V lost 0 bases and J 2 bases, leaving 12 bases between the germline ends. From germline, CDR1 is SGDLS and CDR2 YYNGEE. CDR3 length equals 15 residues. The DNA for the CDR3 is TGTGCCAGCAGCGTAGTCTCGGGACCGACCTACGAGCAGTACTTC. Residues: CASSVVSGPTYEQYF.

The chain is built from TRBV6-6 and TRBJ1-1; maybe TRBD1 (5 bases). V was shortened by 2 bases and J by 4 bases, with 8 bases between the two germline ends. Germline CDR1 reads MNHNY; CDR2 reads SVGAGI (reference sequence). This CDR3 has 13 amino acids. In DNA, the CDR3 is TGTGCCAGCAGTTACCAGGGTAGCACTGAAGCTTTCTTT. Translation gives CASSYQGSTEAFF.

The chain recombines TRBV9 with TRBJ2-1, with TRBD2 matching 9 bases. Germline V lookup: CDR1 SGDLS, CDR2 YYNGEE. The CDR3 has 15 amino acids. The junction had 8 bases not matched to a gene; V was cut back by 4 bases and J by 6 bases. CDR3 nucleotides: TGTGCCAGCAGCACACATAGCGGGAGCCGCAATGAGCAGTTCTTC. It specifies CASSTHSGSRNEQFF.

The V call is TRBV7-8, the J call TRBJ1-1; D not certain. V was cut by 7 bases and J by 0 bases, with 12 bases left in between. The CDR3 loop spans 14 amino acids. Germline CDR1 SGHVS, CDR2 FQNEAQ. CDR3 sequence: CASTPKVMNTEAFF. DNA of the CDR3: TGTGCCAGCACCCCGAAGGTGATGAACACTGAAGCTTTCTTT. Together with reference TRBV7-8 and TRBJ1-1, the CDR3 gives the full variable domain: GAGVSQSPRYKVAKRGQDVALRCDPISGHVSLFWYQQALGQGPEFLTYFQNEAQLDKSGLPSDRFFAERPEGSVSTLKIQRTQQEDSAVYLCASTPKVMNTEAFFGQGTRLTVV.

The V call is TRBV19, the J call TRBJ1-1; the D is unclear. The length of the CDR3 is 15 residues. Trimming took 5 bases from V and 0 from J, leaving 13 bases between them. CDR1 and CDR2 from the germline V gene are LNHDA and SQIVND (reference sequence). CDR3 nucleotides: TGTGCCAGTAGTTTGCGGGCGGAAATGAACACTGAAGCTTTCTTT. Its translation is CASSLRAEMNTEAFF.

Comments on this clone: A read error may account for a junction end that differs from germline. This chain uses TRBV5-1 with TRBJ2-3; 8 nucleotides align to TRBD2. Germline values: CDR1 SGHRS, CDR2 YFSETQ. CDR3 length: 11 amino acids. The DNA of the CDR3 is TGCGCCAGCAGATCCGGGACTAGTTGTTTTTTT. Protein: CASRSGTSCFF.

This clone has just one count. The chain employs TRBV15 and TRBJ1-2; TRBD1 might be the D (5 bases). Germline CDR1 reads LNHNV; CDR2 reads YYDKDF (reference sequence). V lost 3 bases, J lost 4 bases, and 12 bases lay in between. This CDR3 has 14 amino acids. The CDR3 loop reads CATSSGGSGYGYTF. CDR3 nucleotides: TGTGCCACCAGCAGTGGGGGATCGGGCTATGGCTACACCTTC.

V and J are TRBV6-5 and TRBJ2-3; TRBD1 matches 7 bases. The CDR3 is made up of 15 amino acids. Germline-derived CDR1 and CDR2 are MNHEY and SVGAGI. V lost 4 bases and J lost 4; bases outside the gene matches: 8. The CDR3 nucleotides read TGTGCCAGCAGTTTCCACAGGGGTCGGGCAGATACGCAGTATTTT. Its protein is CASSFHRGRADTQYF.

This clone was picked up one time. This chain uses TRBV7-6 with TRBJ2-1; TRBD1 matches at 10 bases. Germline V CDR1 and CDR2: SGHVS, FNYEAQ. J gave up 5 bases and V 2 bases, and 9 bases lay outside the gene matches. This CDR3 region has 17 residues. CDR3 nucleotide sequence: TGTGCCAGCAGCTTATGGGCCCTGGGACAGGGGAACAATGAGCAGTTCTTC. Translated: CASSLWALGQGNNEQFF.

The chain employs TRBV7-6 and TRBJ2-5, with D maybe TRBD2 (6 bases). V was cut by 5 bases and J by 1 base, with 14 bases left in between. The length of the CDR3 is 15 residues. In germline, CDR1 is SGHVS, CDR2 FNYEAQ. The CDR3 spells CASSPLAGPQETQYF. The CDR3, as DNA: TGTGCCAGCAGCCCCTTGGCGGGGCCCCAAGAGACCCAGTACTTC.

In DNA form, the CDR3 reads TGTGCCAGCAGTGAAGCAGGGGCACTATCCTACGAGCAGTACTTC. Translation gives CASSEAGALSYEQYF. The chain recombines TRBV6-1 with TRBJ2-7, with D tentatively TRBD1 (5 bases). This CDR3 contains 15 residues. The germline V and J ends were trimmed by 0 bases and 1 base, with 10 bases remaining between them. Per the germline V gene, CDR1 is MNHNS and CDR2 is SASEGT.

Notes on this clone: The same CDR3 is also encoded by other DNA sequences in this sample. The chain recombines TRBV9 with TRBJ2-3; D gene uncertain. V was shortened by 1 base and J by 6 bases, with 12 bases between the two germline ends. Germline V gene lookup returns CDR1 SGDLS and CDR2 YYNGEE. This CDR3 is built from 14 residues. In DNA form, the CDR3 reads TGTGCCAGCAGCGTAACGGGCCGTACGGATACGCAGTATTTT. Translation gives CASSVTGRTDTQYF.

The chain has TRBV7-2 and TRBJ2-7, with 8 bases lining up with TRBD1. The CDR3 runs 16 residues. V was clipped by 5 bases and J by 0 bases; unmatched bases: 9. Germline lookup yields CDR1 SGHTA and CDR2 FQGNSA. CDR3 loop: CASSRMTGANSYEQYF. CDR3 nucleotide sequence: TGTGCCAGCAGCAGAATGACAGGGGCGAACTCCTACGAGCAGTACTTC.

The chain joins TRBV27 to TRBJ1-4, with D tentatively TRBD1 (6 bases). V lost 4 bases to trimming and J lost 5 bases, with 14 bases between them. CDR3 length: 15 amino acids. Germline V gives CDR1 MNHEY, CDR2 SMNVEV (reference sequence). CDR3 sequence: CASSSIQGFNEKLFF. CDR3 DNA: TGTGCCAGCAGTTCGATACAGGGTTTCAATGAAAAACTGTTTTTT.

The genes are TRBV4-1 and TRBJ2-5, with D unresolved. The CDR3 covers 14 residues. CDR1 and CDR2 from the germline V gene are MGHRA and YSYEKL. Trimming left V 0 bases short and J 3 bases short, with 8 bases between. The CDR3 here is CASSQDPYEETQYF. CDR3 coding DNA: TGCGCCAGCAGCCAAGATCCTTACGAAGAGACCCAGTACTTC.

Written as DNA, the CDR3 is TGCAGCGTTGGGTACGCGGGGATCCAAGAGACCCAGTACTTC. This sequence encodes CSVGYAGIQETQYF. The chain employs TRBV29-1 and TRBJ2-5; weak D call: TRBD2 (6 bases). This CDR3 has 14 residues. Germline CDR1 and CDR2: SQVTM and ANQGSEA. V shed 4 bases and J shed 1 base, with 13 bases lying between them.

Regarding this clone: This CDR3 is also generated by other DNA sequences in the sample. The J gene is TRBJ2-7, the V gene TRBV5-4, with D uncertain. Between the trimmed V and J ends, which lost 2 bases and 6 bases, there was a span of 9 bases. Germline loops: CDR1 SGHNT, CDR2 YYREEE (reference sequence). This CDR3 comprises 12 residues. DNA of the CDR3: TGTGCCAGCAGCTTCGGGTCATCCGAGCAGTACTTC. Translation: CASSFGSSEQYF. The entire variable domain, with the rest obtained from reference TRBV5-4 and TRBJ2-7, is as follows: ETGVTQSPTHLIKTRGQQVTLRCSSQSGHNTVSWYQQALGQGPQFIFQYYREEENGRGNFPPRFSGLQFPNYSSELNVNALELDDSALYLCASSFGSSEQYFGPGTRLTVT.

The chain joins TRBV4-3 to TRBJ2-7; 14 bases match TRBD2. Germline V gene lookup returns CDR1 LGHNA and CDR2 YSLEER. V lost 3 bases to trimming and J lost 7 bases; unmatched junction nucleotides: 5. The CDR3 sequence is 15 residues long. CDR3: CASSQGTSGRTEQYF. The CDR3 nucleotides are TGCGCCAGCAGCCAGGGGACTAGCGGGAGAACTGAGCAGTACTTC.

Of note for this clone: Other DNA sequences in the same sample also yield this CDR3. The chain links TRBV20-1 to TRBJ2-7; unclear D gene. Germline CDR1 reads DFQATT; CDR2 reads SNEGSKA (reference sequence). This CDR3 contains 11 residues. V was trimmed by 1 base and J by 1 base, leaving 2 bases between them. As DNA, the CDR3 is TGCAGTGCTAGAGTGTCCTACGAGCAGTACTTC. Translating gives CSARVSYEQYF.

The V call is TRBV5-1, the J call TRBJ2-7; 8 nucleotides agree with TRBD1. CDR3 length: 15 residues. The V segment lost 3 bases and the J segment 6 bases; nucleotides outside the gene matches: 11. CDR1 is SGHRS and CDR2 is YFSETQ in the germline V gene. The CDR3 loop reads CASSYSGQETSEQYF. The CDR3 coding sequence is TGCGCCAGCAGCTATTCGGGACAGGAAACTTCCGAGCAGTACTTC. The variable domain in full, with the rest retrieved from reference TRBV5-1 and TRBJ2-7, is KAGVTQTPRYLIKTRGQQVTLSCSPISGHRSVSWYQQTPGQGLQFLFEYFSETQRNKGNFPGRFSGRQFSNSRSEMNVSTLELGDSALYLCASSYSGQETSEQYFGPGTRLTVT.

Remarks on this clone: The sample carries other DNA sequences with the same CDR3. The chain employs TRBV7-9 and TRBJ2-1; D not resolved. This CDR3 region has 11 residues. V dropped 3 bases and J dropped 6 bases, with 3 bases sitting between them. CDR1 SEHNR and CDR2 FQNEAQ come from the germline V gene (reference sequence). As DNA, the CDR3 is TGTGCCAGCAGCTTCACCAATGAGCAGTTCTTC. Translated: CASSFTNEQFF.

A remark on this clone: The same CDR3 arises from other DNA sequences in this sample as well. The V gene is TRBV19, the J gene TRBJ1-2, with a tentative D call TRBD1 (5 bases). CDR1 is LNHDA, CDR2 SQIVND, per germline (reference sequence). Between the trimmed V and J ends, which lost 7 bases and 2 bases, there was a span of 14 bases. The CDR3 extends over 14 amino acids. The CDR3 DNA follows: TGTGCCAGTACCCCCTCGGGGGGGAACTATGGCTACACCTTC. Amino acid sequence: CASTPSGGNYGYTF.